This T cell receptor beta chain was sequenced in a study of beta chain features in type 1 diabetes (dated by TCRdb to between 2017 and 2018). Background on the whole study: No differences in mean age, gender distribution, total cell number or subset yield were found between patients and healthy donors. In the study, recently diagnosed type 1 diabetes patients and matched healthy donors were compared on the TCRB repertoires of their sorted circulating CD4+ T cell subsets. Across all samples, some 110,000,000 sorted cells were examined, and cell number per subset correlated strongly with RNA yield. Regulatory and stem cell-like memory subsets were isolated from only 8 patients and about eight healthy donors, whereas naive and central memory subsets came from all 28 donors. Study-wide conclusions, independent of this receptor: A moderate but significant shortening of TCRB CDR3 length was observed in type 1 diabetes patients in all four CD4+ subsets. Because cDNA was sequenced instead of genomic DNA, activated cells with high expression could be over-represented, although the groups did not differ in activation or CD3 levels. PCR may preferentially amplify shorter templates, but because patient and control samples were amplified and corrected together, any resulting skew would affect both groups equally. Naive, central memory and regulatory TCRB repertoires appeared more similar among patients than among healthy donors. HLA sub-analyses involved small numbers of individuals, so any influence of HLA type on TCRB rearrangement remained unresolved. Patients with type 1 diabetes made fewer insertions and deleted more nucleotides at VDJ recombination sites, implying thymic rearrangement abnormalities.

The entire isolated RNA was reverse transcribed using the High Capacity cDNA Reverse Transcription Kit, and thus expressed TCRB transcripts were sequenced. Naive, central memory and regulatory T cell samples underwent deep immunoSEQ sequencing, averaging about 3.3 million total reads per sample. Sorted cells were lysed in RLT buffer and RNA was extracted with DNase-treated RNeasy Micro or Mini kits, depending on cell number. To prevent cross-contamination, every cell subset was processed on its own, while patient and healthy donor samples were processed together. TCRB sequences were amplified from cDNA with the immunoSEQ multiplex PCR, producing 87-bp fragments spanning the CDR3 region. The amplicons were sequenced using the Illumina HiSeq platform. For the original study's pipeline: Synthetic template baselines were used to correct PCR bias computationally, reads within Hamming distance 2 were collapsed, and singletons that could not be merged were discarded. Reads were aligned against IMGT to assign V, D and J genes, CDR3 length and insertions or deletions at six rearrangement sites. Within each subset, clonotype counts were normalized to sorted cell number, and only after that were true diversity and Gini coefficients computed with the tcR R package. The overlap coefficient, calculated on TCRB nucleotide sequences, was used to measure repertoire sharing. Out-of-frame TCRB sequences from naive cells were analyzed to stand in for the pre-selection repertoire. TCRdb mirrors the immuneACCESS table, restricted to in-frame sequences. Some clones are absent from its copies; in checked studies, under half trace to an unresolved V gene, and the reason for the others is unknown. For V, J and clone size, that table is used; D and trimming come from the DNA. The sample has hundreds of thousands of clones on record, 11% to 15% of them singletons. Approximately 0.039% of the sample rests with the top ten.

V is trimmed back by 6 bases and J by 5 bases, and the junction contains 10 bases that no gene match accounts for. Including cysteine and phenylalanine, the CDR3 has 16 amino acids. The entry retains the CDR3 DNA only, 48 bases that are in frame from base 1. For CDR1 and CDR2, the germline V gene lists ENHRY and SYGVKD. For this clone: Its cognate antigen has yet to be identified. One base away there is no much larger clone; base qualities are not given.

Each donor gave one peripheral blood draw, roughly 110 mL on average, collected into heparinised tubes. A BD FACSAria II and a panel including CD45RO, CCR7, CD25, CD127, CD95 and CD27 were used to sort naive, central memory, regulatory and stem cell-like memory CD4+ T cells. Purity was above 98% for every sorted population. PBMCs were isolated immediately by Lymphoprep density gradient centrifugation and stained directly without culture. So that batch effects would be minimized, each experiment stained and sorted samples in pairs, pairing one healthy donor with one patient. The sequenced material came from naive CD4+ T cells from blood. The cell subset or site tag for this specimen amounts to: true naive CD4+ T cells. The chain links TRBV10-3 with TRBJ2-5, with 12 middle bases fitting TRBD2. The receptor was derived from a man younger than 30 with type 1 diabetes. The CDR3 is CAISERLAGGLETQYF. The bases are TGTGCCATCAGCGAGAGGCTAGCGGGAGGGCTTGAGACCCAGTACTTC.